This T cell receptor beta chain is from a study of cytomegalovirus exposure and HLA in healthy donors. CDR1 and CDR2 from the germline V gene are MDHEN and SYDVKM. There are 11 residues in the CDR3. The V gene lost 1 base and the J gene lost 7 bases, with 4 bases spanning the gap. A multiplex PCR was run with 60 Vbeta primers and 13 Jbeta primers. Using immunoSEQ multiplex PCR, the repertoire was profiled, and TCRdb retains in-frame clones only, with some absent. The data show 200,000 or so clones, over 65% seen once. Study observations and caveats: Specificity for CMV antigens was confirmed in vitro for a few of the CMV-associated chains. A missense variant in DCLRE1C was later tied to TCR beta V- and J-gene trimming. Clonal expansion, a later analysis showed, was greater in HLA-associated TCR beta chains than in equally common others. Previous analysis showed most TCR beta V segments were productive about 87% or about 30% of the time.

Note on this clone: The antigen is undetermined.

This chain links TRBV28 with TRBJ1-1; D uncertain. The TCR comes from a man aged 18 to 35 in good health and CMV-seronegative. The sequenced sample was PBMCs. As DNA, the CDR3 is TGTGCCAGCAGTTTATCGGGTGAAGCTTTCTTT. Translating it yields CASSLSGEAFF.